The source of this T cell receptor beta chain is a study of T cells expressing NK-cell markers. Background on the study: The TCR beta repertoires were obtained from sorted CD3+CD56+NKG2C+, CD3+CD56+NKG2C- and CD3+CD56-NKG2C+ T cells. Most of the eight sequenced donors were HCMV-seropositive; one was seronegative.

Germline V CDR1 and CDR2: MGHDK, SYGVNS. The CDR3 has 13 residues. TCRdb reprocessed the 5' RACE reads, keeping one entry per CDR3 protein, no DNA. The table for this sample gives around 100,000 distinct CDR3 sequences. The receptor's source is a woman aged 18-69 years in good health. The material sequenced was blood T cells: a sorted CD56 or NKG2C T cell subset, CD4+ or CD8+ T cells, or bulk PBMC T cells (not recorded which). V and J are TRBV25-1 and TRBJ2-5. The CDR3 protein is CASSEDRAETQYF.